Below, 9 T cell receptor beta chains from the same sample are listed, as sequenced in a study of T cell changes during pregnancy in multiple sclerosis. Generated by immunoSEQ multiplex PCR, the TCRdb table keeps only in-frame clones and is missing some. Here the sample spans roughly 18,000 clones, 80% to 90% being singletons. The specimen was CD8+ T cells from peripheral blood mononuclear cells, collected after pregnancy. All receptors derive from a female donor in good health, enrolled as a control in a pregnancy study.

In this sample, this clone turned up once. The gene calls are TRBV30 and TRBJ1-2; D is uncertain. CDR3 length: 13 amino acids. V was trimmed by 3 bases and J by 0 bases, leaving 8 bases between them. Germline loops: CDR1 GTSNPN, CDR2 SVGIG (reference sequence). CDR3 in DNA: TGTGCCTGGAGCGGGGTCCCTAACTATGGCTACACCTTC. This codes for CAWSGVPNYGYTF.

The rearrangement uses TRBV25-1 and TRBJ1-1; D possibly corresponds to TRBD1 (5 bases). V was shortened by 5 bases and J by 1 base, with 8 bases between the two germline ends. CDR3 length equals 13 residues. The V gene's germline CDR1 is MGHDK and CDR2 SYGVNS. This chain's CDR3 is CASSRDWNTEAFF. In nucleotides, the CDR3 is TGTGCCAGCAGTCGGGACTGGAACACTGAAGCTTTCTTT.

This clone was observed a few times. The chain carries TRBV19 and TRBJ1-2; tentatively, D is TRBD1 (5 bases). The V end was cut by 6 bases, the J end by 5 bases, with 16 bases between. This CDR3 is built from 14 residues. CDR1 is LNHDA, CDR2 SQIVND, per germline (reference sequence). The CDR3 DNA sequence: TGTGCCAGTAGACCTCCTGGGGCCACGTATGGCTACACCTTC. The encoded protein is CASRPPGATYGYTF.

This sequence joins TRBV9 and TRBJ2-7, with a weak D call TRBD2 (7 bases). Trimming left V 0 bases short and J 1 base short, with 11 bases between. The V gene's germline CDR1 is SGDLS and CDR2 YYNGEE. CDR3 length: 15 residues. CDR3 bases: TGTGCCAGCAGCGTAGGGGAGGGGGTTTCCTACGAGCAGTACTTC. Translated, it gives CASSVGEGVSYEQYF. Using reference TRBV9 and TRBJ2-7 for the parts outside the CDR3, the full variable domain is DSGVTQTPKHLITATGQRVTLRCSPRSGDLSVYWYQQSLDQGLQFLIQYYNGEERAKGNILERFSAQQFPDLHSELNLSSLELGDSALYFCASSVGEGVSYEQYFGPGTRLTVT.

This chain connects TRBV5-6 to TRBJ1-2; 7 nucleotides agree with TRBD1. Germline CDR1 and CDR2: SGHDT and YYEEEE. CDR3 length: 14 amino acids. Germline trimming cut 4 bases from V and 0 bases from J; bases unmatched to any gene: 3. The CDR3 reads CASSVGQSNYGYTF. CDR3 bases: TGTGCCAGCAGCGTGGGACAGTCTAACTATGGCTACACCTTC.

CDR3 sequence: CASSYRSSEKLFF. Here the CDR3 DNA reads TGTGCCAGCAGTTACAGGAGTAGTGAAAAACTGTTTTTT. The chain carries TRBV6-5 and TRBJ1-4; no clear D gene. In germline, CDR1 is MNHEY, CDR2 SVGAGI. The CDR3 is 13 amino acids. V was pared by 2 bases and J by 7 bases, with 8 bases between.

The J gene is TRBJ1-1, the V gene TRBV9; tentatively, D is TRBD1 (6 bases). CDR1 and CDR2 from the germline V gene are SGDLS and YYNGEE. This CDR3 has 17 residues. The ends were cut back, 3 bases at V and 4 bases at J, with 22 bases in the middle. The CDR3 protein is CASSAHRDTGLGTEAFF. The CDR3 nucleotides are TGTGCCAGCAGCGCCCACCGCGATACAGGGCTGGGCACTGAAGCTTTCTTT.

This clone was seen more than once but under ten times. CDR3 protein: CASGDRGYEQYF. As DNA, the CDR3 is TGTGCCAGCGGGGACAGGGGCTACGAGCAGTACTTC. This chain joins TRBV6-5 and TRBJ2-7, with 10 bases identical to TRBD1. Germline CDR1 reads MNHEY; CDR2 reads SVGAGI. The junction had 1 base not matched to a gene; V was cut back by 8 bases and J by 3 bases. The CDR3 is 12 amino acids.

The V call is TRBV6-1, the J call TRBJ1-6; D ambiguous. The germline V gene encodes CDR1 MNHNS and CDR2 SASEGT. V lost 5 bases and J 0 bases, leaving 11 bases between the germline ends. CDR3 length equals 16 residues. The CDR3 spells CASSQGVRSYNSPLHF. Written as DNA, the CDR3 is TGTGCCAGCAGTCAAGGAGTTCGCTCCTATAATTCACCCCTCCACTTT.